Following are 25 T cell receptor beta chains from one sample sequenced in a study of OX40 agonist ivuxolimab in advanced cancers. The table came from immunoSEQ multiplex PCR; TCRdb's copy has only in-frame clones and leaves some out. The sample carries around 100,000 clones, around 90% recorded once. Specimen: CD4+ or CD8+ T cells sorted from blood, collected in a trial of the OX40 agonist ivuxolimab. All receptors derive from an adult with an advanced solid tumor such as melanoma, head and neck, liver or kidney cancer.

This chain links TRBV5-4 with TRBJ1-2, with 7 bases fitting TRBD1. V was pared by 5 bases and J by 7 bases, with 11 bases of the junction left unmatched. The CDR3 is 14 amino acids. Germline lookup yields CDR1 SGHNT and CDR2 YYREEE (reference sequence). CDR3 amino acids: CASRSGGVQFGYTF. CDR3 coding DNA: TGTGCCAGCAGGTCAGGGGGAGTCCAATTTGGCTACACCTTC.

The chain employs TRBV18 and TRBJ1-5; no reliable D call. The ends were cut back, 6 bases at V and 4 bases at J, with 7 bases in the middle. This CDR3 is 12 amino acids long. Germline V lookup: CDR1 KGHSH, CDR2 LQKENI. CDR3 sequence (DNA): TGTGCCAGCTCTCCTGAAAATCAGCCCCAGCATTTT. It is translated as CASSPENQPQHF. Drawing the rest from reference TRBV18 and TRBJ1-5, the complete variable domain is NAGVMQNPRHLVRRRGQEARLRCSPMKGHSHVYWYRQLPEEGLKFMVYLQKENIIDESGMPKERFSAEFPKEGPSILRIQQVVRGDSAAYFCASSPENQPQHFGDGTRLSIL.

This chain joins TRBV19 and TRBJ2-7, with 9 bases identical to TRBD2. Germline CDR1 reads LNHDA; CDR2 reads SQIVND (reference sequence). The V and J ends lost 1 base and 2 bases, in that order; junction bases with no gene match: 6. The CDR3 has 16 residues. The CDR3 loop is CASSIAASGVAYEQYF. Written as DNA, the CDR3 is TGTGCCAGTAGTATAGCAGCTAGCGGGGTCGCCTACGAGCAGTACTTC.

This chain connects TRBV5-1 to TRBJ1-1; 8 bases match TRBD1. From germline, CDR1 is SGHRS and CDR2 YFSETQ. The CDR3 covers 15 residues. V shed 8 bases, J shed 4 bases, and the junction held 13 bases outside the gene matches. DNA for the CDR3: TGCGCCAGTCGTCCTAGCACAGGGGGGGTCACTGAAGCTTTCTTT. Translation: CASRPSTGGVTEAFF. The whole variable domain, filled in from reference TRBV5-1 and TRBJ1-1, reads KAGVTQTPRYLIKTRGQQVTLSCSPISGHRSVSWYQQTPGQGLQFLFEYFSETQRNKGNFPGRFSGRQFSNSRSEMNVSTLELGDSALYLCASRPSTGGVTEAFFGQGTRLTVV.

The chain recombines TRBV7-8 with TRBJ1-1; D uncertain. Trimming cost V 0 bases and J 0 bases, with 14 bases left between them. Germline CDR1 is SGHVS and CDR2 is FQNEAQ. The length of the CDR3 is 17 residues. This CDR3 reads CASSLARAPEVNTEAFF. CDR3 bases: TGTGCCAGCAGCTTAGCAAGGGCCCCTGAGGTGAACACTGAAGCTTTCTTT.

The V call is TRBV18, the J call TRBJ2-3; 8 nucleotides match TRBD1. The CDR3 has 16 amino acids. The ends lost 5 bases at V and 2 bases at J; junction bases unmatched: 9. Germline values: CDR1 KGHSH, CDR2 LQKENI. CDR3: CASSGQGPTLTDTQYF. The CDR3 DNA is TGTGCCAGCTCAGGACAGGGTCCGACCCTCACAGATACGCAGTATTTT.

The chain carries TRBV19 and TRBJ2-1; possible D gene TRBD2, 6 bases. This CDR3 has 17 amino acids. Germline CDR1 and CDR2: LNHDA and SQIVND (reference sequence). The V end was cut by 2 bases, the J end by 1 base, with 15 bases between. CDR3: CASSIPRDLRSYNEQFF. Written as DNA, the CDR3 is TGTGCCAGTAGTATACCTCGGGACTTGAGGTCCTACAATGAGCAGTTCTTC.

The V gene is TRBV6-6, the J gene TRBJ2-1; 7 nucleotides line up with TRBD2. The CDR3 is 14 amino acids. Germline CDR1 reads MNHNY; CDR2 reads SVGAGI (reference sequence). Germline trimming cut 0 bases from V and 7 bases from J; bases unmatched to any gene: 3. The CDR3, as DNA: TGTGCCAGCAGTTACTCGAGCGGGGCTAATGAGCAGTTCTTC. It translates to CASSYSSGANEQFF.

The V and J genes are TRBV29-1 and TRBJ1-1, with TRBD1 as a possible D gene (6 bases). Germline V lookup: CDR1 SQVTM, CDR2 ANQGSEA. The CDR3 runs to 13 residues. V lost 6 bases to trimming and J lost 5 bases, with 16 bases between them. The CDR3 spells CSVVQGPGTEAFF. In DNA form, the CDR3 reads TGCAGCGTAGTACAGGGTCCGGGGACTGAAGCTTTCTTT.

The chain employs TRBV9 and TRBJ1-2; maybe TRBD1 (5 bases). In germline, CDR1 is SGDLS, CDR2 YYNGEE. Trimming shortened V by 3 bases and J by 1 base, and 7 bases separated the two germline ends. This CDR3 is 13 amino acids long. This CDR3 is CASSGRGNYGYTF. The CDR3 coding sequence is TGTGCCAGCAGCGGAAGGGGTAACTATGGCTACACCTTC.

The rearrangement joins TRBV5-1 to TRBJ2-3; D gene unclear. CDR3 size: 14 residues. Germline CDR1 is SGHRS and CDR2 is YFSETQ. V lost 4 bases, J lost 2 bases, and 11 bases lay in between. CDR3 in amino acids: CASSNGLNTDTQYF. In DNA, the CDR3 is TGCGCCAGCAGCAACGGTCTCAACACAGATACGCAGTATTTT. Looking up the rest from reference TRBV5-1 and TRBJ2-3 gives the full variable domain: KAGVTQTPRYLIKTRGQQVTLSCSPISGHRSVSWYQQTPGQGLQFLFEYFSETQRNKGNFPGRFSGRQFSNSRSEMNVSTLELGDSALYLCASSNGLNTDTQYFGPGTRLTVL.

CDR3 in DNA: TGTGCCAGCACGGGTGGGGTAGCGGGTTACAATGAGCAGTTCTTC. As protein: CASTGGVAGYNEQFF. The chain joins TRBV2 to TRBJ2-1; TRBD2 agrees at 7 bases. Per the germline V gene, CDR1 is SNHLY and CDR2 is FYNNEI. Trimming cost V 7 bases and J 4 bases; bases outside gene matches: 10. The CDR3 is 15 residues long.

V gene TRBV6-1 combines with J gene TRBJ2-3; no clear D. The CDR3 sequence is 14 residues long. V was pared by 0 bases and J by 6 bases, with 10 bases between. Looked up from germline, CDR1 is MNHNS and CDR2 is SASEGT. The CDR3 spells CASSEASSGDTQYF. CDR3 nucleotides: TGTGCCAGCAGTGAAGCTAGTTCTGGGGATACGCAGTATTTT.

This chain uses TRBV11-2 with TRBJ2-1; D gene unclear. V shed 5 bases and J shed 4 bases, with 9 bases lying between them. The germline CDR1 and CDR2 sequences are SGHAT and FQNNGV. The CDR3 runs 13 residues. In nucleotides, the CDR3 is TGTGCCAGCAGCCCCGACGCGTACAATGAGCAGTTCTTC. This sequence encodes CASSPDAYNEQFF.

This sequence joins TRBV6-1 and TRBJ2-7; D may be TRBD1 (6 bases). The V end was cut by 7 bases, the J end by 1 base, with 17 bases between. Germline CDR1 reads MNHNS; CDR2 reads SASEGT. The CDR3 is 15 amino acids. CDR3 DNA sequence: TGTGCCAGCAACCGGCGACAGGATGCGTCCTACGAGCAGTACTTC. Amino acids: CASNRRQDASYEQYF.

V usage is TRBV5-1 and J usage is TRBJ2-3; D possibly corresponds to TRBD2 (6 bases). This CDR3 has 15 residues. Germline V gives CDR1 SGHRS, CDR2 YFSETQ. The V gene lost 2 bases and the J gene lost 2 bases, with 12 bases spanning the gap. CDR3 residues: CASSFWGGNTDTQYF. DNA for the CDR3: TGCGCCAGCAGCTTTTGGGGCGGGAACACAGATACGCAGTATTTT.

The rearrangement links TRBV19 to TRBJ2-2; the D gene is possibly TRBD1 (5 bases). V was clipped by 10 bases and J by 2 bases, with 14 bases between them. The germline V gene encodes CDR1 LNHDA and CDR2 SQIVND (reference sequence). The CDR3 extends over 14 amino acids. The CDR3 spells CATQDRLNTGELFF. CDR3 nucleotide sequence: TGTGCCACCCAAGACAGACTCAACACCGGGGAGCTGTTTTTT.

The CDR3 sequence: CASSLDGEGNQPQHF. The DNA for the CDR3 is TGCGCCAGCAGCTTGGACGGGGAGGGCAATCAGCCCCAGCATTTT. The chain carries TRBV5-1 and TRBJ1-5; D is undetermined. Germline V gives CDR1 SGHRS, CDR2 YFSETQ. Trimming took 0 bases from V and 2 from J, leaving 9 bases between them. The CDR3 is 15 residues long.

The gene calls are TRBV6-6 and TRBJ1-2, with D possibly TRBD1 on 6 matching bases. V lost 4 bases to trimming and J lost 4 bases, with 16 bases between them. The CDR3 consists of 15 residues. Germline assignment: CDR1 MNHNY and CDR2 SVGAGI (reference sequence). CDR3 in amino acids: CASSSPTQGSYGYTF. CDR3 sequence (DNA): TGTGCCAGCAGTTCCCCGACTCAGGGGTCCTATGGCTACACCTTC.

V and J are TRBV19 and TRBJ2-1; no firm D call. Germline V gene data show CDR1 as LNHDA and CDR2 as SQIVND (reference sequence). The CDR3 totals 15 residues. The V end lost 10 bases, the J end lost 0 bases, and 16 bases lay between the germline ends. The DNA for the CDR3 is TGTGCCACCTACCCCACCACAAGCTCCTACAATGAGCAGTTCTTC. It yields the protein CATYPTTSSYNEQFF.

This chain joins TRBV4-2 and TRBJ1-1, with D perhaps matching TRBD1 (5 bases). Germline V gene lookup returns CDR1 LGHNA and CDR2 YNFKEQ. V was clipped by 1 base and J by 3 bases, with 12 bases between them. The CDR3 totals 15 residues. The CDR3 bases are TGTGCCAGCAGCCAAGTACGAGCGGGGGACACTGAAGCTTTCTTT. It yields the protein CASSQVRAGDTEAFF.

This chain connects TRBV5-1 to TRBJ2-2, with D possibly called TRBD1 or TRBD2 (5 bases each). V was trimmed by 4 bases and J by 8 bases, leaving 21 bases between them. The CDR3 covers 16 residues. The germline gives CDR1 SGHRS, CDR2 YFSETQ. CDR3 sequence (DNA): TGCGCCAGCAGCCCCGGACCGGGACGGGCCATTGGGGAGCTGTTTTTT. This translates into CASSPGPGRAIGELFF.

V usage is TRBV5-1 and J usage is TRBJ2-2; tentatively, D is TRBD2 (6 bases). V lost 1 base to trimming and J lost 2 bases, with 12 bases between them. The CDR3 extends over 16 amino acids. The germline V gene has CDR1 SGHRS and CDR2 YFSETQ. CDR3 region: CASSLMELANTGELFF. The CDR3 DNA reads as TGCGCCAGCAGCTTGATGGAACTAGCAAACACCGGGGAGCTGTTTTTT.

As DNA, the CDR3 is TGTGCCAGCAGCCCCCTTCTCCAGGGGTTAGCCAAAAACATTCAGTACTTC. Translating it yields CASSPLLQGLAKNIQYF. The rearrangement joins TRBV7-9 to TRBJ2-4; possible D gene TRBD1, 6 bases. The CDR3 covers 17 residues. V lost 5 bases to trimming and J lost 0 bases, with 17 bases between them. In germline, CDR1 is SEHNR, CDR2 FQNEAQ (reference sequence).

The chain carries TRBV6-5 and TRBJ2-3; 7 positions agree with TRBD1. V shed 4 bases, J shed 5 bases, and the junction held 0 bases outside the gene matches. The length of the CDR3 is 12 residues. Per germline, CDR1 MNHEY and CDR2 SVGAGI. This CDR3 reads CASSSGGDTQYF. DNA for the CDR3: TGTGCCAGCAGTTCAGGGGGAGATACGCAGTATTTT.